The next 25 T cell receptor beta chains were all read from a single sample in a study of cytotoxic CD8 clonotypes in ibrutinib-treated CLL. The assay was immunoSEQ multiplex PCR, and TCRdb's table has in-frame clones only and misses some. The profile shows about 85,000 clones, roughly 80% of them singletons. Sequenced here: PBMCs, sampled after 12 months of ibrutinib treatment. Receptors were obtained from a human donor with chronic lymphocytic leukemia.

V is TRBV28 and J is TRBJ2-7; D tentatively reads TRBD1 or TRBD2 (5 bases each). Germline V gives CDR1 MDHEN, CDR2 SYDVKM. V lost 6 bases to trimming and J lost 2 bases, with 14 bases between them. CDR3 size: 14 residues. The CDR3 sequence is CASSRPGPTYEQYF. CDR3 in DNA: TGTGCCAGCAGCCGACCGGGGCCGACCTACGAGCAGTACTTC.

The chain employs TRBV6-4 and TRBJ2-2; tentatively, D is TRBD2 (6 bases). V shed 6 bases and J shed 2 bases, with 10 bases lying between them. Germline V gene lookup returns CDR1 MRHNA and CDR2 SNTAGT. The CDR3 extends over 14 amino acids. The CDR3 DNA reads TGTGCCAGCAGGGGGGGAAAAAACACCGGGGAGCTGTTTTTT. This gives the protein CASRGGKNTGELFF.

CDR3 residues: CASSRTGDQPQHF. For the CDR3, the DNA is TGTGCCAGCAGCCGGACAGGGGACCAGCCCCAGCATTTT. The chain uses TRBV5-8 and TRBJ1-5; 9 bases line up with TRBD1. Germline V gives CDR1 SGHTS, CDR2 YDEGEE. Trimming at V came to 4 bases and at J to 7 bases, leaving 3 bases not matched to a gene. The CDR3 is made up of 13 amino acids.

The chain joins TRBV19 to TRBJ2-5, with 7 bases that match TRBD2. Germline CDR1 and CDR2: LNHDA and SQIVND (reference sequence). The CDR3 totals 12 residues. The V and J ends lost 5 bases and 14 bases, in that order; junction bases with no gene match: 11. The CDR3 DNA is TGTGCCAGTAGTCCCCACCGGGAGGCCTCTTACTTC. Amino acid sequence: CASSPHREASYF.

The chain links TRBV10-2 to TRBJ1-1; D ambiguous. Germline V gene lookup returns CDR1 WSHSY and CDR2 SAAADI. CDR3 length: 13 residues. The V end was cut by 3 bases, the J end by 5 bases, with 10 bases between. CDR3 sequence (DNA): TGCGCCAGCAGTGACCGGGGTAGGACTGAAGCTTTCTTT. The encoded protein is CASSDRGRTEAFF.

The gene calls are TRBV7-6 and TRBJ1-4; D possibly corresponds to TRBD1 (5 bases). Germline V gene data show CDR1 as SGHVS and CDR2 as FNYEAQ. This CDR3 has 14 residues. V shed 5 bases and J shed 10 bases, with 17 bases lying between them. CDR3 coding DNA: TGTGCCAGCAGCCCCCGGACAACCGGGGGAAAACTGTTTTTT. Translating gives CASSPRTTGGKLFF.

Written as DNA, the CDR3 is TGTGCCAGCAGTTCGACGGGCGTCTATGGCTACACCTTC. It encodes CASSSTGVYGYTF. The chain couples TRBV6-5 to TRBJ1-2; the D is unclear. The V gene's germline CDR1 is MNHEY and CDR2 SVGAGI. Between the trimmed V and J ends, which lost 4 bases and 4 bases, there was a span of 10 bases. The CDR3 is 13 residues long.

The V and J genes are TRBV2 and TRBJ1-1, with a weak D call TRBD1 (6 bases). V lost 4 bases and J 0 bases, leaving 9 bases between the germline ends. This CDR3 has 14 amino acids. The germline V gene has CDR1 SNHLY and CDR2 FYNNEI. DNA of the CDR3: TGTGCCAGCAGTGGGGACACTTTGAACACTGAAGCTTTCTTT. Amino acids: CASSGDTLNTEAFF.

This chain uses TRBV27 with TRBJ2-1, with 10 bases lining up with TRBD2. V gave up 5 bases and J gave up 8 bases; unmatched junction bases: 15. The length of the CDR3 is 17 residues. The V gene's germline CDR1 is MNHEY and CDR2 SMNVEV (reference sequence). The CDR3 region is CASSPPTSGAWGHEQFF. As DNA, the CDR3 is TGTGCCAGCAGTCCACCCACTAGCGGGGCCTGGGGCCATGAGCAGTTCTTC.

This clone came up once. This chain joins TRBV28 and TRBJ1-4; perhaps TRBD1 as D (5 bases). Germline V gene lookup returns CDR1 MDHEN and CDR2 SYDVKM. Trimming removed 3 bases from V and 5 bases from J, with 7 bases in between. This CDR3 contains 13 residues. This chain's CDR3 is CASSFGQNEKLFF. The CDR3 bases are TGTGCCAGCAGTTTCGGACAAAATGAAAAACTGTTTTTT.

V is TRBV6-5 and J is TRBJ2-7, with 7 positions matching TRBD1. This CDR3 region has 14 residues. Trimming removed 6 bases from V and 7 bases from J; junction bases left unmatched: 12. Per germline, CDR1 MNHEY and CDR2 SVGAGI. CDR3 loop: CASSLHQGGWEQYF. CDR3 sequence (DNA): TGTGCCAGCAGCCTCCACCAAGGGGGCTGGGAGCAGTACTTC.

The gene calls are TRBV5-1 and TRBJ2-2; the D gene is possibly TRBD2 (6 bases). Between the trimmed V and J ends, which lost 4 bases and 1 base, there was a span of 14 bases. Per germline, CDR1 SGHRS and CDR2 YFSETQ. CDR3 length equals 16 residues. In DNA, the CDR3 is TGCGCCAGCAGCCCCACCGGGACTCGGAACACCGGGGAGCTGTTTTTT. The encoded protein is CASSPTGTRNTGELFF.

The chain combines TRBV5-1 with TRBJ2-7; 8 bases fit TRBD2. With 9 bases clipped from V and 0 bases from J, the junction kept 5 bases outside the gene matches. This CDR3 contains 13 residues. The germline V gene has CDR1 SGHRS and CDR2 YFSETQ. DNA for the CDR3: TGCGCCACCGTAGCGGGACCCTCCTACGAGCAGTACTTC. It codes for CATVAGPSYEQYF.

The rearrangement uses TRBV5-1 and TRBJ1-1; TRBD1 aligns across 10 bases. This CDR3 region has 16 residues. CDR1 is SGHRS, CDR2 YFSETQ, per germline. J gave up 0 bases and V 4 bases, and 6 bases lay outside the gene matches. The CDR3 DNA is TGCGCCAGCAGCACCGGACAGGGGGTAATGAACACTGAAGCTTTCTTT. Amino acid sequence: CASSTGQGVMNTEAFF. The variable domain in full, completed from reference TRBV5-1 and TRBJ1-1, reads KAGVTQTPRYLIKTRGQQVTLSCSPISGHRSVSWYQQTPGQGLQFLFEYFSETQRNKGNFPGRFSGRQFSNSRSEMNVSTLELGDSALYLCASSTGQGVMNTEAFFGQGTRLTVV.

The rearrangement links TRBV27 to TRBJ2-1; no clear D. Germline assignment: CDR1 MNHEY and CDR2 SMNVEV (reference sequence). The CDR3 totals 13 residues. V lost 2 bases to trimming and J lost 10 bases, with 12 bases between them. The CDR3: CASSLGSTGEQFF. CDR3 in DNA: TGTGCCAGCAGTTTAGGGTCCACCGGGGAGCAGTTCTTC.

The V gene is TRBV5-5, the J gene TRBJ1-1; no clear D. There are 11 residues in the CDR3. CDR1 is SGHKS and CDR2 is YYEKEE in the germline V gene (reference sequence). V was pared by 2 bases and J by 2 bases, with 1 base between. CDR3 sequence (DNA): TGTGCCAGCAGCTTAAACACTGAAGCTTTCTTT. Translated, it gives CASSLNTEAFF. Using reference TRBV5-5 and TRBJ1-1 for the parts outside the CDR3, the full variable domain is DAGVTQSPTHLIKTRGQQVTLRCSPISGHKSVSWYQQVLGQGPQFIFQYYEKEERGRGNFPDRFSARQFPNYSSELNVNALLLGDSALYLCASSLNTEAFFGQGTRLTVV.

The chain links TRBV6-5 to TRBJ2-7; TRBD2 might be the D (7 bases). Germline loops: CDR1 MNHEY, CDR2 SVGAGI. The V end was cut by 0 bases, the J end by 0 bases, with 12 bases between. The CDR3 covers 16 residues. CDR3 sequence: CASSYSAGATSYEQYF. CDR3 DNA: TGTGCCAGCAGTTACTCGGCGGGGGCCACCTCCTACGAGCAGTACTTC.

The rearrangement links TRBV5-1 to TRBJ1-2, with D tentatively TRBD1 (5 bases). CDR1 and CDR2 (germline): SGHRS, YFSETQ. With 4 bases removed from V and 2 bases from J, the gap between germline ends came to 12 bases. This CDR3 has 14 amino acids. CDR3 protein: CASSTVGQNYGYTF. In DNA, the CDR3 is TGCGCCAGCAGCACGGTGGGGCAGAACTATGGCTACACCTTC.

This CDR3 is CASSPRLAGTYEQYF. As DNA, the CDR3 is TGTGCCAGCAGCCCCCGACTAGCGGGGACCTACGAGCAGTACTTC. V gene TRBV7-2 combines with J gene TRBJ2-7; 11 bases fit TRBD2. This CDR3 is built from 15 residues. Per germline, CDR1 SGHTA and CDR2 FQGNSA. V dropped 5 bases and J dropped 2; count of bases not matched to a gene: 5.

For the CDR3, the DNA is TGTGCCAGCAGCCAGCTGATCCCAGGGGGCTCCTACGAGCAGTACTTC. Translated: CASSQLIPGGSYEQYF. The rearrangement joins TRBV14 to TRBJ2-7, with TRBD1 identical over 7 bases. The CDR3 consists of 16 residues. CDR1 and CDR2 from the germline V gene are SGHDN and FVKESK. V dropped 3 bases and J dropped 0; count of bases not matched to a gene: 8.

The chain links TRBV2 to TRBJ1-5, with D unresolved. Germline lookup yields CDR1 SNHLY and CDR2 FYNNEI. The CDR3 is 14 residues long. V shed 8 bases and J shed 2 bases, with 13 bases lying between them. The CDR3 region is CASRWESGNQPQHF. For the CDR3, the DNA is TGTGCCAGCCGTTGGGAGTCGGGCAATCAGCCCCAGCATTTT.

The J gene is TRBJ2-1, the V gene TRBV5-1, with D perhaps TRBD1 or TRBD2 (5 bases each). The CDR3 is 12 amino acids. Trimming took 4 bases from V and 9 from J, leaving 11 bases between them. In germline, CDR1 is SGHRS, CDR2 YFSETQ. CDR3 in amino acids: CASSPGTAEQFF. The CDR3 DNA follows: TGCGCCAGCAGCCCCGGGACGGCTGAGCAGTTCTTC.

This clone was detected a few times. The chain carries TRBV28 and TRBJ2-1; a weak D match, TRBD2 (5 bases). Trimming pared 3 bases from V and 9 bases from J, leaving 12 bases between. The CDR3 consists of 13 residues. In germline, CDR1 is MDHEN, CDR2 SYDVKM. DNA for the CDR3: TGTGCCAGCAGTTTCCCCCCGCGGGTTGAGCAGTTCTTC. It encodes CASSFPPRVEQFF. Full variable domain (missing parts from reference TRBV28 and TRBJ2-1): DVKVTQSSRYLVKRTGEKVFLECVQDMDHENMFWYRQDPGLGLRLIYFSYDVKMKEKGDIPEGYSVSREKKERFSLILESASTNQTSMYLCASSFPPRVEQFFGPGTRLTVL.

The rearrangement joins TRBV5-4 to TRBJ2-7, with 8 bases lining up with TRBD2. Germline assignment: CDR1 SGHNT and CDR2 YYREEE (reference sequence). V lost 4 bases, J lost 3 bases, and 15 bases stayed unmatched. This CDR3 contains 17 residues. The CDR3: CASSRGGRQRDLYEQYF. Written as DNA, the CDR3 is TGTGCCAGCAGCCGGGGGGGCCGGCAGCGCGACCTCTACGAGCAGTACTTC. The full variable domain, with the rest looked up from reference TRBV5-4 and TRBJ2-7, is ETGVTQSPTHLIKTRGQQVTLRCSSQSGHNTVSWYQQALGQGPQFIFQYYREEENGRGNFPPRFSGLQFPNYSSELNVNALELDDSALYLCASSRGGRQRDLYEQYFGPGTRLTVT.

This rearrangement joins TRBV7-2 to TRBJ2-4, with 9 bases fitting TRBD2. The trim removed 5 bases at V and 12 bases at J, leaving 11 bases unmatched. The CDR3 contains 14 residues. Germline CDR1 is SGHTA and CDR2 is FQGNSA. CDR3 in DNA: TGTGCCAGCAGCGTCGATAGCGGGAGAGGCGATCAGTACTTC. It yields the protein CASSVDSGRGDQYF.